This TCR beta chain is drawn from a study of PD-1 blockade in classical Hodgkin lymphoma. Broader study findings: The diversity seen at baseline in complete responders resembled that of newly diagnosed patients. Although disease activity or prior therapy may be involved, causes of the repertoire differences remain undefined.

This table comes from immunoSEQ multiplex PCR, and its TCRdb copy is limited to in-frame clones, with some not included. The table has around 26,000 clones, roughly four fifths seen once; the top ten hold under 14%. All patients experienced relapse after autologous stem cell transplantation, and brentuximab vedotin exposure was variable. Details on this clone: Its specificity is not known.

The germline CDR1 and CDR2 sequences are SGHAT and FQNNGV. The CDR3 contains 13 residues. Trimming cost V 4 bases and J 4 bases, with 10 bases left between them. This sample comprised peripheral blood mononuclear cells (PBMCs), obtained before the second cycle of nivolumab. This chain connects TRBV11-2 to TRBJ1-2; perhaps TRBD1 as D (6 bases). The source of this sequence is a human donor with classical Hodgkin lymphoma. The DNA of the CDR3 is TGTGCCAGCAGCTCCACAGGGCCCTATGGCTACACCTTC. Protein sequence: CASSSTGPYGYTF.